These 22 T cell receptor beta chains originate from one sample sequenced in a study of immune evolution from preneoplasia to lung adenocarcinoma. TCRdb's table, derived via immunoSEQ multiplex PCR, lists solely in-frame clones and lacks some. The profile shows 12,000 to 15,000 clones, 70% to 85% of them singletons. Source material: FFPE minimally invasive lung adenocarcinoma tissue. Source of these receptors: a person aged 55-80 years with lung adenocarcinoma.

In this sample, this clone turned up once. The V gene is TRBV30, the J gene TRBJ1-3; D not certain. Germline V gene sequence: CDR1 GTSNPN, CDR2 SVGIG (reference sequence). The length of the CDR3 is 11 residues. The CDR3 is CAGEGRNTIYF. CDR3 DNA sequence: TGTGCTGGGGAGGGAAGGAACACCATATATTTT.

V is TRBV30 and J is TRBJ1-1; 9 bases map to TRBD1. The germline V gene encodes CDR1 GTSNPN and CDR2 SVGIG (reference sequence). J gave up 1 base and V 2 bases, and 2 bases lay outside the gene matches. CDR3 size: 14 residues. The CDR3 spells CAWSTGQGNTEAFF. The DNA for the CDR3 is TGTGCCTGGAGTACGGGACAGGGGAACACTGAAGCTTTCTTT.

The V gene is TRBV2, the J gene TRBJ1-3; D call uncertain. Trimming took 7 bases from V and 4 from J, leaving 11 bases between them. This CDR3 is 13 amino acids long. CDR1 SNHLY and CDR2 FYNNEI come from the germline V gene. CDR3 sequence (DNA): TGTGCCAGCAATGATCGTAAGGGAAACACCATATATTTT. Protein product: CASNDRKGNTIYF.

This rearrangement joins TRBV25-1 to TRBJ2-7; 11 bases match TRBD1. CDR1 MGHDK and CDR2 SYGVNS come from the germline V gene. The V and J ends lost 6 bases and 3 bases, in that order; junction bases with no gene match: 4. The CDR3 extends over 14 amino acids. The CDR3 bases are TGTGCCAGCAGGACCGGGACAGGGGGCTACGAGCAGTACTTC. This gives the protein CASRTGTGGYEQYF.

The rearrangement uses TRBV19 and TRBJ1-5; tentatively, D is TRBD1 (6 bases). Trimming left V 5 bases short and J 3 bases short, with 11 bases between. CDR3 size: 14 residues. Germline-derived CDR1 and CDR2 are LNHDA and SQIVND (reference sequence). The CDR3 nucleotides read TGTGCCAGTAGTGAACAGGGTTACAATCAGCCCCAGCATTTT. It specifies CASSEQGYNQPQHF.

This clone occurred a few times. The chain has TRBV5-4 and TRBJ1-2, with 7 bases aligning to TRBD1. Germline V gene data show CDR1 as SGHNT and CDR2 as YYREEE (reference sequence). The CDR3 extends over 14 amino acids. J lost 7 bases, V lost 4 bases, and 10 bases had no gene match. This CDR3 reads CASSVGQAGGGYTF. In DNA form, the CDR3 reads TGTGCCAGCAGCGTCGGACAGGCCGGAGGTGGCTACACCTTC.

This clone was recorded once. The V call is TRBV6-1, the J call TRBJ2-3; TRBD1 matches at 7 bases. Germline-derived CDR1 and CDR2 are MNHNS and SASEGT. The J segment lost 8 bases and the V segment lost 6 bases, leaving 11 bases of the junction unmatched. CDR3 size: 14 residues. DNA of the CDR3: TGTGCCAGCAGCCCTCTTGAAACAGGGGTTACGCAGTATTTT. As protein: CASSPLETGVTQYF.

This clone was observed a few times. The V gene is TRBV5-6, the J gene TRBJ2-7; D unresolved. CDR1 SGHDT and CDR2 YYEEEE come from the germline V gene. This CDR3 has 16 residues. V was cut by 1 base and J by 2 bases, with 16 bases left in between. CDR3 amino acids: CASSLSTDTRPYEQYF. In DNA, the CDR3 is TGTGCCAGCAGCTTGTCAACCGACACTCGTCCCTACGAGCAGTACTTC.

J is TRBJ2-7 and V is TRBV7-3, with TRBD1 matching 7 bases. The CDR3 contains 14 residues. The V gene end was trimmed by 2 bases and the J gene end by 0 bases; junction bases not matched to a gene: 1. CDR1 SGHTA and CDR2 FQGTGA come from the germline V gene. CDR3 amino acids: CASSLGDSSYEQYF. Written as DNA, the CDR3 is TGTGCCAGCAGCTTAGGGGACAGCTCCTACGAGCAGTACTTC.

The V gene is TRBV11-3, the J gene TRBJ2-2; 15 positions agree with TRBD2. The V segment lost 5 bases and the J segment 6 bases; nucleotides outside the gene matches: 10. The CDR3 is 18 residues long. CDR1 is SGHNT, CDR2 YENEEA, per germline. CDR3 nucleotide sequence: TGTGCCAGCAGCCTGGGACTAGCGGGAGGATCTGTAGCCGGGGAGCTGTTTTTT. It translates to CASSLGLAGGSVAGELFF.

The chain carries TRBV30 and TRBJ2-4; no firm D call. CDR1 and CDR2 from the germline V gene are GTSNPN and SVGIG (reference sequence). Trimming cost V 0 bases and J 8 bases, with 14 bases left between them. This CDR3 contains 14 residues. This CDR3 reads CAWSVDGHGDIQYF. For the CDR3, the DNA is TGTGCCTGGAGTGTAGACGGTCATGGCGACATTCAGTACTTC. Drawing the rest from reference TRBV30 and TRBJ2-4, the complete variable domain is SQTIHQWPATLVQPVGSPLSLECTVEGTSNPNLYWYRQAAGRGLQLLFYSVGIGQISSEVPQNLSASRPQDRQFILSSKKLLLSDSGFYLCAWSVDGHGDIQYFGAGTRLSVL.

J is TRBJ1-5 and V is TRBV7-2; 11 bases fit TRBD1. The trim removed 3 bases at V and 6 bases at J, leaving 4 bases unmatched. Germline V gene sequence: CDR1 SGHTA, CDR2 FQGNSA. CDR3 length: 15 amino acids. Here the CDR3 reads CASSLDRGPGQPQHF. As DNA, the CDR3 is TGTGCCAGCAGCTTGGACAGGGGGCCGGGTCAGCCCCAGCATTTT.

The genes are TRBV19 and TRBJ2-2, with 8 bases aligning to TRBD1. Looked up from germline, CDR1 is LNHDA and CDR2 is SQIVND (reference sequence). The CDR3 spans 15 residues. V was pared by 5 bases and J by 6 bases, with 8 bases of the junction left unmatched. This CDR3 reads CASSPRQGRSGELFF. Written as DNA, the CDR3 is TGTGCCAGTAGTCCCCGACAGGGGAGATCCGGGGAGCTGTTTTTT.

The rearrangement links TRBV4-1 to TRBJ1-5; no firm D call. This CDR3 has 14 amino acids. V was shortened by 4 bases and J by 0 bases, with 7 bases between the two germline ends. Germline CDR1 and CDR2: MGHRA and YSYEKL. In nucleotides, the CDR3 is TGCGCCAGCAGCCCACCAGATAGCAATCAGCCCCAGCATTTT. As protein: CASSPPDSNQPQHF.

V is TRBV2 and J is TRBJ2-2; D possibly corresponds to TRBD2 (6 bases). Germline V gives CDR1 SNHLY, CDR2 FYNNEI. The CDR3 sequence is 16 residues long. V was shortened by 5 bases and J by 0 bases, with 13 bases between the two germline ends. CDR3 loop: CASSLNSGTNTGELFF. CDR3 sequence (DNA): TGTGCCAGCAGTTTAAATAGCGGCACGAACACCGGGGAGCTGTTTTTT.

The rearrangement uses TRBV18 and TRBJ2-1; 8 nucleotides line up with TRBD1. V was clipped by 3 bases and J by 5 bases; unmatched bases: 6. The germline V gene has CDR1 KGHSH and CDR2 LQKENI. This CDR3 is 15 amino acids long. The CDR3, as DNA: TGTGCCAGCTCACCGTCGGGACAGGAGAACAATGAGCAGTTCTTC. The encoded protein is CASSPSGQENNEQFF.

DNA of the CDR3: TGCGCCAGCATAGGGGGCGCTAACTATGGCTACACCTTC. Translating it yields CASIGGANYGYTF. The chain employs TRBV23-1 and TRBJ1-2; 7 bases fit TRBD1. TRBV23-1 is treated as an ORF (open reading frame) with a function not yet certain. CDR3 length equals 13 residues. V was pared by 7 bases and J by 0 bases, with 2 bases of the junction left unmatched.

The chain is built from TRBV10-3 and TRBJ2-1; D is unresolved. V lost 4 bases, J lost 10 bases, and 8 bases lay in between. This CDR3 is built from 11 residues. Germline-derived CDR1 and CDR2 are ENHRY and SYGVKD. The CDR3 loop reads CAISAPNEQFF. The CDR3 DNA is TGTGCCATCAGTGCTCCGAACGAGCAGTTCTTC.

The chain couples TRBV18 to TRBJ2-2, with D possibly TRBD1 on 5 matching bases. The germline V gene has CDR1 KGHSH and CDR2 LQKENI. The V gene lost 5 bases and the J gene lost 1 base, with 11 bases spanning the gap. This CDR3 contains 15 residues. The CDR3 protein is CASSSLDRNTGELFF. CDR3 coding DNA: TGTGCCAGCTCATCCTTAGACAGGAACACCGGGGAGCTGTTTTTT. Full variable domain (rest looked up from reference TRBV18 and TRBJ2-2): NAGVMQNPRHLVRRRGQEARLRCSPMKGHSHVYWYRQLPEEGLKFMVYLQKENIIDESGMPKERFSAEFPKEGPSILRIQQVVRGDSAAYFCASSSLDRNTGELFFGEGSRLTVL.

The chain combines TRBV28 with TRBJ1-6; D is ambiguous. Germline V lookup: CDR1 MDHEN, CDR2 SYDVKM. CDR3 size: 16 residues. V lost 1 base, J lost 0 bases, and 7 bases lay in between. The CDR3 DNA reads as TGTGCCAGCAGTTTATTAGGGAGCTCCTATAATTCACCCCTCCACTTT. Its translation: CASSLLGSSYNSPLHF.

The chain recombines TRBV5-6 with TRBJ2-5, with D perhaps TRBD1 or TRBD2 (5 bases each). Between the trimmed V and J ends, which lost 0 bases and 1 base, there was a span of 10 bases. The CDR3 runs to 15 residues. Germline lookup yields CDR1 SGHDT and CDR2 YYEEEE. In nucleotides, the CDR3 is TGTGCCAGCAGCTTGGCGGCAGGGACCCAAGAGACCCAGTACTTC. Translated, it gives CASSLAAGTQETQYF. Combining the CDR3 with reference TRBV5-6 and TRBJ2-5 gives the whole variable domain DAGVTQSPTHLIKTRGQQVTLRCSPKSGHDTVSWYQQALGQGPQFIFQYYEEEERQRGNFPDRFSGHQFPNYSSELNVNALLLGDSALYLCASSLAAGTQETQYFGPGTRLLVL.

A single count supports this clone. The rearrangement uses TRBV9 and TRBJ2-6; the D is unclear. The CDR3 length is 14 residues. Germline CDR1 SGDLS, CDR2 YYNGEE. Trimming cost V 4 bases and J 4 bases, with 9 bases left between them. The CDR3 DNA is TGTGCCAGCAGCCGGGCGCTCGGGGCCAACGTCCTGACTTTC. The encoded protein is CASSRALGANVLTF. The variable domain in full, with the rest retrieved from reference TRBV9 and TRBJ2-6, is DSGVTQTPKHLITATGQRVTLRCSPRSGDLSVYWYQQSLDQGLQFLIQYYNGEERAKGNILERFSAQQFPDLHSELNLSSLELGDSALYFCASSRALGANVLTFGAGSRLTVL.